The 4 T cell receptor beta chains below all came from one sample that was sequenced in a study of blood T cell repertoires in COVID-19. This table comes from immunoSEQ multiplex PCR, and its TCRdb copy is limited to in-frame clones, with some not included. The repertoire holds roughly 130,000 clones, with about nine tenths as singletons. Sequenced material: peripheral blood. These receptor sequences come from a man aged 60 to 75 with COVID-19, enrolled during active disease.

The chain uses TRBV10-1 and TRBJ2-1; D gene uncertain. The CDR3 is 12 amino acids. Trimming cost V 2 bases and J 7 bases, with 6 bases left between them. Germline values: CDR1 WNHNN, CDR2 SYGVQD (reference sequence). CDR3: CASSEDRNEQFF. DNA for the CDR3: TGCGCCAGCAGTGAGGATCGGAATGAGCAGTTCTTC.

CDR3 amino acids: CSASRTSGTAEQFF. DNA of the CDR3: TGCAGTGCTAGTAGGACTAGCGGGACGGCTGAGCAGTTCTTC. The chain joins TRBV20-1 to TRBJ2-1; 12 bases are shared with TRBD2. V shed 3 bases, J shed 9 bases, and the junction held 6 bases outside the gene matches. The V gene's germline CDR1 is DFQATT and CDR2 SNEGSKA (reference sequence). CDR3 length equals 14 residues.

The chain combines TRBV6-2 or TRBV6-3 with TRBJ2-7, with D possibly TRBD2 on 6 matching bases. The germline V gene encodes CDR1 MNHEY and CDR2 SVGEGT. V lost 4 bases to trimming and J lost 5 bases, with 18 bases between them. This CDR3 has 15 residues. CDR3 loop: CASSSPSRGNDEQYF. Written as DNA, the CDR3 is TGTGCCAGCAGTTCCCCGAGTCGCGGGAACGACGAGCAGTACTTC.

The CDR3 here is CASGDRDRETQYF. The CDR3 DNA follows: TGTGCTAGTGGGGACAGGGATAGGGAGACCCAGTACTTC. The chain joins TRBV12-5 to TRBJ2-5, with 8 positions matching TRBD1. After removal of 6 bases from V and 5 bases from J, the junction contained 5 bases not matched to a gene. Germline assignment: CDR1 LGHNT and CDR2 FRNRAP. This CDR3 has 13 amino acids.